The clone carrying this TCR beta chain was seen once. Antigen unknown. V lost 2 bases and J lost 4, with 8 bases in between. The CDR3 length is 13 residues. Germline V gene sequence: CDR1 SGHAT, CDR2 FQNNGV. TCRdb's copy holds only in-frame clones and misses some; the assay was immunoSEQ multiplex PCR. The profile shows about 97,000 clones, around nine tenths of them singletons. This sample is part of a study of identifying expanded T cells in peripheral blood. Study-wide points: Two-week clone count variance significantly increased as total template count grew.

The J gene is TRBJ1-2, the V gene TRBV11-2, with D uncertain. Source material: blood. This TCR was sampled from a person aged 18-69 years in good health. This CDR3 reads CASSLTGIYGYTF. CDR3 nucleotides: TGTGCCAGCAGCTTAACGGGTATCTATGGCTACACCTTC.